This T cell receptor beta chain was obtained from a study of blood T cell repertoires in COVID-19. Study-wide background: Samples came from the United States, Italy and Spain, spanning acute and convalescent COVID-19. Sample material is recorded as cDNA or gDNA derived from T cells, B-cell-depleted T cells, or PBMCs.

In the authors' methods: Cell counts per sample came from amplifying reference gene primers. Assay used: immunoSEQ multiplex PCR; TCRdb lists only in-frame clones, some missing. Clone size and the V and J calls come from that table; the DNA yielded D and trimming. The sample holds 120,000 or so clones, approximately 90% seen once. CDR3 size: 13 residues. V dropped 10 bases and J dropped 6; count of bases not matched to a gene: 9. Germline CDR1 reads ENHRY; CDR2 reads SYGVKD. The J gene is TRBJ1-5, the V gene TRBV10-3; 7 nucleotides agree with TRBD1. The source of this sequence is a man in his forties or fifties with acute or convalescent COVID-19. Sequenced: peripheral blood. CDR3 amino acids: CARLQGIGQPQHF. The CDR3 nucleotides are TGTGCCAGGCTACAGGGGATCGGTCAGCCCCAGCATTTT.